The rows below give T cell receptor beta chains drawn from one sample of a study of T cell responses to AZD1222 COVID-19 vaccine. Sequenced by immunoSEQ multiplex PCR; TCRdb stores in-frame clones only, minus some. Among 110,000 or so clones, more than 70% were seen once, and the ten largest hold around 6%. The sequences come from peripheral blood, collected 28 days after the second AZD1222 dose. These receptors came from an adult who received the AZD1222 COVID-19 vaccine. Each CDR3 is given with its conserved first and last residue. D genes are given only for firm matches. Size values are once, few and many counts, or a class for expanded clones, and some rows have none.

TRBV5-1,TRBJ2-7,.,.,TGCGCCAGCAACTTGGGGGACGGTTCCTACGAGCAGTACTTC,CASNLGDGSYEQYF
TRBV28,TRBJ1-6,few,.,TGTGCCAGCACCCCCGCCGGGACACTTGTCAATTCACCCCTCCACTTT,CASTPAGTLVNSPLHF
TRBV5-8,TRBJ2-3,.,.,TGTGCCAGCAGCTTGGGCACGACAGATACGCAGTATTTT,CASSLGTTDTQYF
TRBV10-1,TRBJ2-2,.,.,TGCGCCAGCAGTGAGTCTTGGGGTAACACCGGGGAGCTGTTTTTT,CASSESWGNTGELFF
TRBV19,TRBJ2-2,once,.,TGTGCCAGTATTAACCGGGTCGGGGAGCTGTTTTTT,CASINRVGELFF
TRBV6-5,TRBJ1-3,.,.,TGTGCCACCCGGCGGGGGGGGAGCTCTGGAAACACCATATATTTT,CATRRGGSSGNTIYF
TRBV5-5,TRBJ2-7,.,.,TGTGCCAGCAGCCTGATACAGGGCTACGAGCAGTACTTC,CASSLIQGYEQYF
TRBV20-1,TRBJ1-3,.,.,TGCAGTGCTAGTGCAGGAGGTGGAAACACCATATATTTT,CSASAGGGNTIYF
TRBV7-9,TRBJ1-5,once,TRBD1,TGTGCCAGCAGCCCTACGGGACAGTTTGGATCGGCCCAGCATTTT,CASSPTGQFGSAQHF
TRBV6-1,TRBJ1-4,.,.,TGTGCCAGCAGTGAAGCGAGGGGGGTCGATGAAAAACTGTTTTTT,CASSEARGVDEKLFF
TRBV29-1,TRBJ2-3,.,.,TGCAGCGTTGACGACCGGGCAGATACGCAGTATTTT,CSVDDRADTQYF
TRBV15,TRBJ2-7,.,.,TGTGCCACCAGCAGAGGGAGGTTAGGGGTGAGGGACGAGCAGTACTTC,CATSRGRLGVRDEQYF
TRBV4-2,TRBJ2-7,.,.,TGTGCCAGCAGCGAGCCCGGATCCTCCTACGAGCAGTACTTC,CASSEPGSSYEQYF
TRBV2,TRBJ1-5,.,TRBD1,TGTGCCAGCAGTGTAGTGGGACAGGGGGCTCCAAGCAATCAGCCCCAGCATTTT,CASSVVGQGAPSNQPQHF
TRBV2,TRBJ2-3,.,.,TGTGCCAGCAGTGGACAGCAAGCCGGCACAGATACGCAGTATTTT,CASSGQQAGTDTQYF
TRBV6-5,TRBJ2-1,.,TRBD2,TGTGCCAGCAGTTCTAAGCGGGGCTCCTTGGATGAGCAGTTCTTC,CASSSKRGSLDEQFF
TRBV5-1,TRBJ2-1,.,TRBD2,TGCGCCAGCAGCTTACCGGGACTAGCGGGGGGGCCGGGTGAGCAGTTCTTC,CASSLPGLAGGPGEQFF
TRBV6-1,TRBJ1-4,.,TRBD1,TGTGCCAGCAGTTATCAGGGGGCACAGGAAAAACTGTTTTTT,CASSYQGAQEKLFF
TRBV6-5,TRBJ1-4,.,.,TGTGCCAGCAGTTACGGTCGAGGAGGAGAAAAACTGTTTTTT,CASSYGRGGEKLFF
TRBV4-3,TRBJ1-2,.,.,TGCGCCAGCAGCCAAGTAGTGGGATCACCGGGCTATGGCTACACCTTC,CASSQVVGSPGYGYTF
TRBV7-9,TRBJ1-1,.,.,TGTGCCAGCAGCTTACAGAGCCTAAACACTGAAGCTTTCTTT,CASSLQSLNTEAFF
TRBV3-1/TRBV3-2,TRBJ2-5,.,.,TGTGCCAGCAGCCAAAGGTCTAGGGGCGATGAGACCCAGTACTTC,CASSQRSRGDETQYF
TRBV12-3/TRBV12-4,TRBJ1-1,.,.,TGTGCCAGCAGTTTTGCCAACACTGAAGCTTTCTTT,CASSFANTEAFF
TRBV9,TRBJ1-2,once,.,TGTGCCAGCAGCCTTTCTGGGCGACCGGACTATGGCTACACCTTC,CASSLSGRPDYGYTF
TRBV6-5,TRBJ2-4,.,.,TGTGCCAGCAATGGGGAAGTGCTAGCCAAAAACATTCAGTACTTC,CASNGEVLAKNIQYF
TRBV5-4,TRBJ2-5,.,.,TGTGCCAGCAGCTCTGGGGGGGGCCAAGGAGAGACCCAGTACTTC,CASSSGGGQGETQYF
TRBV4-3,TRBJ1-1,.,TRBD1,TGCGCCAGCAGCCAGAGCACCCAGGGGGCGCGCACTGAAGCTTTCTTT,CASSQSTQGARTEAFF
TRBV7-8,TRBJ1-2,few,.,TGTGCCAGCAACCCCGCCCCCGGGTCCAACTATGGCTACACCTTC,CASNPAPGSNYGYTF
TRBV7-3,TRBJ1-1,.,.,TGTGCCAGCAGCTTAGGCCCCGGGCAGCCTGAAGCTTTCTTT,CASSLGPGQPEAFF
TRBV7-2,TRBJ2-7,.,TRBD2,TGTGCCAGCAGCCGCCCCGGGGGGGGCTACGAGCAGTACTTC,CASSRPGGGYEQYF
TRBV7-4,TRBJ1-5,.,.,TGTGCCAGGAAGTCGGGGGCAGATAGCAATCAGCCCCAGCATTTT,CARKSGADSNQPQHF
TRBV7-9,TRBJ2-2,once,TRBD1,TGTGCCAGCAGCCGTGGACAGGCCACGAACACCGGGGAGCTGTTTTTT,CASSRGQATNTGELFF
TRBV4-2,TRBJ2-2,.,.,TGTGCCAGCAGCCAAGATATCGGGGGCGAAAAAGCCGGGGAGCTGTTTTTT,CASSQDIGGEKAGELFF
TRBV14,TRBJ2-5,.,.,TGTGCCAGCAGCCATAAACCGGGAAGACAAGAGACCCAGTACTTC,CASSHKPGRQETQYF
TRBV19,TRBJ2-7,.,TRBD1,TGTGCCAGTAGTATTAATTGGGACAGCTACGAGCAGTACTTC,CASSINWDSYEQYF
TRBV3-1/TRBV3-2,TRBJ1-2,.,.,TGTGCCAGCAGCCAAGAGGTTGGGGGGGCTGGTGGCTACACCTTC,CASSQEVGGAGGYTF
TRBV5-6,TRBJ1-5,.,.,TGTGCCAGCAGCTTGGAGACGGACAGTTCGGGGCTTAGCAATCAGCCCCAGCATTTT,CASSLETDSSGLSNQPQHF
TRBV7-2,TRBJ2-7,.,TRBD2,TGTGCCAGCAGCTTAGATTCAGCGGGGGGGTATGAGCAGTACTTC,CASSLDSAGGYEQYF
TRBV6-5,TRBJ1-4,.,.,TGTGCCAGCAGTTACGGGCAGGTCATGGGAAAACTGTTTTTT,CASSYGQVMGKLFF
TRBV6-5,TRBJ2-7,.,TRBD1,TGTGCCAGCACCAACTTGGGGGACAGGGACTACGAGCAGTACTTC,CASTNLGDRDYEQYF
TRBV5-6,TRBJ1-1,.,.,TGTGCCAGCAGCTTGGAGGGTTTTGGCACTGAAGCTTTCTTT,CASSLEGFGTEAFF
TRBV3-1/TRBV3-2,TRBJ1-1,.,.,TGTGCCAGCAGCCAAGAAACTGGGGCGACTGAAGCTTTCTTT,CASSQETGATEAFF
TRBV5-8,TRBJ2-3,.,TRBD2,TGTGCCAGCAGCTACTCTACTAGCGGGGGGGCCTCTAGCACAGATACGCAGTATTTT,CASSYSTSGGASSTDTQYF
TRBV9,TRBJ2-3,.,TRBD2,TGTGCCAGCAGCACTGGGACTAGCGGGCTCACAGATACGCAGTATTTT,CASSTGTSGLTDTQYF
TRBV12-3/TRBV12-4,TRBJ1-2,.,.,TGTGCCAGCAGTCCCGGGGCTCGTGGCTACACCTTC,CASSPGARGYTF
TRBV7-9,TRBJ1-1,.,.,TGTGCCAGCAGCTTACAGGGTATTGGCACTGAAGCTTTCTTT,CASSLQGIGTEAFF
TRBV7-2,TRBJ1-1,.,.,TGTGCCAGCAGTCGGACAGCGAACACTGAAGCTTTCTTT,CASSRTANTEAFF
TRBV10-1,TRBJ2-7,.,.,TGCGCCAGCAGTAGGGGGGGGCTGGACTACGAGCAGTACTTC,CASSRGGLDYEQYF